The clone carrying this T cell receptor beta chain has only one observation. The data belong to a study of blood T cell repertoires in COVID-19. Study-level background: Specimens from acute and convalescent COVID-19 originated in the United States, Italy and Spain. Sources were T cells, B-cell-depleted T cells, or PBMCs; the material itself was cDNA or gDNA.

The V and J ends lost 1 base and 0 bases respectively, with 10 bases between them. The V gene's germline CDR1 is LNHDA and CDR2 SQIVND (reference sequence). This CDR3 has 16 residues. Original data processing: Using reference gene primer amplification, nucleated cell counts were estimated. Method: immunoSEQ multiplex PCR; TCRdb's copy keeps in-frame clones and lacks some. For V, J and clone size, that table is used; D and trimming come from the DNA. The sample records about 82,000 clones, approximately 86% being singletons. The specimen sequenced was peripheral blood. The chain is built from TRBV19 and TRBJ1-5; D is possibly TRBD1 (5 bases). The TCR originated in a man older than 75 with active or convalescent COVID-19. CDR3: CASSIVRQYSNQPQHF. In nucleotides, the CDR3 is TGTGCCAGTAGTATAGTCCGACAGTATAGCAATCAGCCCCAGCATTTT.